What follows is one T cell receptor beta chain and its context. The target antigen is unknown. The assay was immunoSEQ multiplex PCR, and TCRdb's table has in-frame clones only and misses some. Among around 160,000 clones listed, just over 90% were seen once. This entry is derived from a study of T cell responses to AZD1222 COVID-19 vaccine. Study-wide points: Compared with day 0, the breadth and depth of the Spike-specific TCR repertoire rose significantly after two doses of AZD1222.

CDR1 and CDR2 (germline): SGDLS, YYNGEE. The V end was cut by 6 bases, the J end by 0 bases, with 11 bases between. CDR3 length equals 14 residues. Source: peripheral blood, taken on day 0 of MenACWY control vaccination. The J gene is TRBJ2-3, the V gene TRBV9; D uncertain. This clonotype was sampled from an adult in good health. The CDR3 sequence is CASTPLVSTDTQYF. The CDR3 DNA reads TGTGCCAGCACCCCGCTGGTTAGCACAGATACGCAGTATTTT.